Detailed here is one T cell receptor (beta chain). This sample was taken from a study of T cell changes during pregnancy in multiple sclerosis. Data came from immunoSEQ multiplex PCR; TCRdb stores just in-frame clones and leaves some out. The table lists around 50,000 clones, nearly 95% of them singletons. V shed 4 bases, J shed 2 bases, and the junction held 2 bases outside the gene matches. There are 13 residues in the CDR3. Germline CDR1 reads SGHRS; CDR2 reads YFSETQ. The chain joins TRBV5-1 to TRBJ1-2, with TRBD1 matching over 7 bases. This TCR was sampled from a female donor with multiple sclerosis, enrolled in a pregnancy study. The sequenced sample was CD4+ T cells from peripheral blood mononuclear cells, obtained in the third trimester of pregnancy. The CDR3 sequence: CASSGTANYGYTF. Written as DNA, the CDR3 is TGCGCCAGCAGCGGGACAGCCAACTATGGCTACACCTTC. Full variable domain (rest looked up from reference TRBV5-1 and TRBJ1-2): KAGVTQTPRYLIKTRGQQVTLSCSPISGHRSVSWYQQTPGQGLQFLFEYFSETQRNKGNFPGRFSGRQFSNSRSEMNVSTLELGDSALYLCASSGTANYGYTFGSGTRLTVV.